The rows below give T cell receptor beta chains drawn from one sample of a study of OX40 agonist ivuxolimab in advanced cancers. Assay used: immunoSEQ multiplex PCR; TCRdb lists only in-frame clones, some missing. The data show around 84,000 clones, about nine tenths seen once. The input for sequencing was CD4+ or CD8+ T cells sorted from blood, taken in a trial of the OX40 agonist ivuxolimab. Receptor source: an adult with an advanced solid tumor such as melanoma, head and neck, liver or kidney cancer. CDR3s include the opening cysteine and the closing phenylalanine or tryptophan. The D gene is left open where the match is weak. Part of the rows lack a size; the others show once, few, many or a class for expanded clones.

abundance,v_gene,j_gene,d_gene,CDR3aa,CDR3nt
.,TRBV11-2,TRBJ1-1,.,CASSLEGKVTEAFF,TGTGCCAGCAGCTTGGAGGGGAAGGTCACTGAAGCTTTCTTT
.,TRBV5-1,TRBJ2-2,.,CASSLFSRENTGELFF,TGCGCCAGCAGCTTGTTCTCGCGGGAGAACACCGGGGAGCTGTTTTTT
.,TRBV27,TRBJ2-7,TRBD1,CASSRNLGGQVYEQYF,TGTGCCAGCAGCCGAAACTTGGGGGGACAGGTCTACGAGCAGTACTTC
.,TRBV2,TRBJ2-7,TRBD2,CASSEREQYYNSYEQYF,TGTGCCAGCTCTGAGCGGGAGCAATACTATAATTCCTACGAGCAGTACTTC
.,TRBV28,TRBJ1-2,.,CASSLLANYGYTF,TGTGCCAGCAGTTTATTGGCCAACTATGGCTACACCTTC
.,TRBV6-5,TRBJ2-5,.,CASMTAAETQYF,TGTGCCAGCATGACAGCGGCGGAGACCCAGTACTTC
.,TRBV28,TRBJ2-2,.,CASSLLRGELFF,TGTGCCAGCAGTTTATTACGGGGGGAGCTGTTTTTT
.,TRBV13,TRBJ1-5,TRBD1,CASSLGQGGIQPQHF,TGTGCCAGCAGCTTGGGACAGGGAGGGATTCAGCCCCAGCATTTT
.,TRBV6-6,TRBJ1-4,.,CASSYEGTNEKLFF,TGTGCCAGCAGTTACGAGGGAACTAATGAAAAACTGTTTTTT
.,TRBV6-5,TRBJ2-3,TRBD1,CASSRDSSTDTQYF,TGTGCCAGCAGTCGGGACAGTAGCACAGATACGCAGTATTTT
.,TRBV18,TRBJ2-1,TRBD2,CASSVGLAEKNEQFF,TGTGCCAGCTCGGTCGGACTAGCGGAGAAGAATGAGCAGTTCTTC
.,TRBV9,TRBJ2-7,TRBD1,CASSSGTGGLWKYF,TGTGCCAGCAGCTCAGGGACAGGGGGATTGTGGAAGTACTTC
.,TRBV28,TRBJ2-3,TRBD1,CASSPSRTGATDTQYF,TGTGCCAGCAGTCCCTCCCGGACAGGGGCAACAGATACGCAGTATTTT
.,TRBV11-2,TRBJ2-5,.,CASCRGSLGETQYF,TGTGCCAGCTGCCGGGGCTCCCTCGGGGAGACCCAGTACTTC
.,TRBV10-3,TRBJ2-5,TRBD1,CAIRDDRGAETQYF,TGTGCCATCAGGGATGACAGGGGGGCAGAGACCCAGTACTTC
.,TRBV18,TRBJ2-4,.,CASSPLGADIQYF,TGTGCCAGCTCACCTTTAGGGGCCGACATTCAGTACTTC
.,TRBV29-1,TRBJ1-1,.,CSVYKNTEAFF,TGCAGCGTCTACAAGAACACTGAAGCTTTCTTT
.,TRBV25-1,TRBJ2-1,TRBD1,CASTGDRYNEQFF,TGTGCCAGCACAGGGGACAGATACAATGAGCAGTTCTTC
.,TRBV14,TRBJ2-7,.,CASSQEGGVSSYEQYF,TGTGCCAGCAGCCAAGAAGGTGGGGTCAGCTCCTACGAGCAGTACTTC
.,TRBV6-1,TRBJ2-7,.,CASGTQGGEQYF,TGTGCCAGCGGGACACAAGGCGGCGAGCAGTACTTC
.,TRBV7-9,TRBJ1-2,TRBD1,CASSSQGYGYTF,TGTGCCAGCAGCTCACAGGGGTACGGCTACACCTTC
few,TRBV10-2,TRBJ2-5,TRBD2,CASSGLARETQYF,TGCGCCAGCTCCGGACTAGCTCGGGAGACCCAGTACTTC
.,TRBV28,TRBJ1-1,.,CASSLVNTEAFF,TGTGCCAGCAGTTTGGTGAACACTGAAGCTTTCTTT
.,TRBV5-1,TRBJ2-5,.,CASSSGEGAETQYF,TGCGCCAGCAGCTCAGGGGAGGGTGCCGAGACCCAGTACTTC
.,TRBV4-2,TRBJ1-4,.,CASSQVQGTDEKLFF,TGTGCCAGCAGCCAAGTACAAGGGACGGATGAAAAACTGTTTTTT
.,TRBV19,TRBJ1-2,TRBD1,CASSIDLQTGGNYGYTF,TGTGCCAGTAGTATAGATCTACAGACAGGGGGAAACTATGGCTACACCTTC
.,TRBV6-5,TRBJ2-5,.,CASSYSQTGYETQYF,TGTGCCAGCAGTTACTCTCAGACAGGCTACGAGACCCAGTACTTC
.,TRBV19,TRBJ1-1,.,CASIGQYTEAFF,TGTGCCAGTATCGGGCAGTACACTGAAGCTTTCTTT
few,TRBV10-3,TRBJ1-1,.,CAISLGGGDTEAFF,TGTGCCATCAGTCTGGGAGGGGGGGACACTGAAGCTTTCTTT
.,TRBV12-5,TRBJ2-3,.,CASQAWTDSTDTQYF,TGTGCTAGCCAGGCCTGGACAGACTCCACAGATACGCAGTATTTT
.,TRBV19,TRBJ2-2,.,CASKPGVDTGELFF,TGTGCCAGTAAGCCAGGTGTGGACACCGGGGAGCTGTTTTTT
.,TRBV28,TRBJ1-5,.,CASSVGGSSFSNQPQHF,TGTGCCAGCAGCGTGGGGGGCAGCTCGTTTAGCAATCAGCCCCAGCATTTT
.,TRBV28,TRBJ1-5,.,CASSLGVYQPQHF,TGTGCCAGCAGTTTAGGAGTGTATCAGCCCCAGCATTTT
few,TRBV5-1,TRBJ2-7,TRBD2,CASSPLAGGSYEQYF,TGCGCCAGCAGCCCGTTAGCGGGGGGATCCTACGAGCAGTACTTC
.,TRBV7-2,TRBJ2-1,TRBD2,CASSPRTSGGPPSRFF,TGTGCCAGCAGCCCCCGGACTAGCGGGGGCCCTCCGTCGAGGTTCTTC
.,TRBV28,TRBJ1-5,TRBD1,CASSPATGSSNQPQHF,TGTGCCAGCAGCCCTGCGACAGGGTCTAGCAATCAGCCCCAGCATTTT